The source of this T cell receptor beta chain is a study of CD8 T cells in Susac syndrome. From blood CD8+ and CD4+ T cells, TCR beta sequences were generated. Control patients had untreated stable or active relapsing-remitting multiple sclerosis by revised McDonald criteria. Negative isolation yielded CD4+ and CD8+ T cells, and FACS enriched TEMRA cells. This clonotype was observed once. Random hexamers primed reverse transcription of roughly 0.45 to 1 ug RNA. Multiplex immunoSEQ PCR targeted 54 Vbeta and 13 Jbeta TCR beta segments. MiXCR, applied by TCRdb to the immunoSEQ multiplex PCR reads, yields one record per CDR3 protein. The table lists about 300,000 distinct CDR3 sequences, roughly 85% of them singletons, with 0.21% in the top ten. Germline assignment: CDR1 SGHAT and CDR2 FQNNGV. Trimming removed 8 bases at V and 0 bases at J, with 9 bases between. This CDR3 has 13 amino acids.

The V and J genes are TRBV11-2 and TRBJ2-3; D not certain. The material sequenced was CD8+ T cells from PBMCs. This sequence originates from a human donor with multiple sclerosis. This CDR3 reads CASAWASTDTQYF. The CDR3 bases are TGTGCCAGCGCCTGGGCGAGCACAGATACGCAGTATTTT.